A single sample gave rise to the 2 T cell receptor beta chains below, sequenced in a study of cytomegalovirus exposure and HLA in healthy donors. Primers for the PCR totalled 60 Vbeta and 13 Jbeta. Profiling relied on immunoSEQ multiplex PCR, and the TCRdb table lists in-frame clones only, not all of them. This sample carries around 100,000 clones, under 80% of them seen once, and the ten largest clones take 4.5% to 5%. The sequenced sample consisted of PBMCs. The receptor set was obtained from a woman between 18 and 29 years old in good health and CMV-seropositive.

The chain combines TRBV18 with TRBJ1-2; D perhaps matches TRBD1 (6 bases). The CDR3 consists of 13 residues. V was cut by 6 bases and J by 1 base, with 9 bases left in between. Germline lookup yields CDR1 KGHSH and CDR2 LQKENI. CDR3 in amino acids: CASSGQFNYGYTF. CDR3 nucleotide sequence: TGTGCCAGCTCCGGACAGTTTAACTATGGCTACACCTTC.

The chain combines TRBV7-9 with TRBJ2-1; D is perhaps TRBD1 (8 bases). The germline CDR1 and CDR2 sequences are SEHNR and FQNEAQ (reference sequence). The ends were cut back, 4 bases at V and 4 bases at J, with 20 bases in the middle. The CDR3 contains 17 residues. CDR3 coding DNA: TGTGCCAGCAGCTACTCTGGGAGGGGACAGGCATACAATGAGCAGTTCTTC. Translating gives CASSYSGRGQAYNEQFF.